Each of the 18 T cell receptor beta chains below was sequenced from the same sample in a study of human T cells and chemical hapten exposure. Each CDR3 protein is one row after TCRdb ran MiXCR on the RACE reads. The table lists 120,000 or so distinct CDR3 sequences, about 13% of them singletons. Time point in this sample: pre-sensitization, week 0. Treatment in this sample: therapeutic diphenylcyclopropenone sensitization with weekly scalp DPC. The sequencing used whole blood, collected in connection with sensitization to the hapten diphenylcyclopropenone (DPC). The receptors here all came from a woman aged 18-29 years with alopecia areata. Some clones in this sample may be carry-over from other donors' samples.

In its sample, this clonotype was seen many times. The rearrangement links TRBV6-2 or TRBV6-3 to TRBJ1-1; the D gene is possibly TRBD1 (5 bases). Germline V lookup: CDR1 MNHEY, CDR2 SVGEGT. Trimming stripped 0 bases from V and 4 bases from J, with 18 bases between. There are 17 residues in the CDR3. The CDR3 DNA is TGTGCCAGCAGTTACTCGTTTTCTGGGGACGGGGTCACTGAAGCTTTCTTT. It specifies CASSYSFSGDGVTEAFF.

This clonotype was picked up many times. The chain couples TRBV2 to TRBJ1-4; no clear D gene. CDR3 length equals 15 residues. V was cut by 1 base and J by 3 bases, with 9 bases left in between. The germline gives CDR1 SNHLY, CDR2 FYNNEI. The CDR3 nucleotides are TGTGCCAGCAGTGAAGAGACGGCCTCTAATGAAAAACTGTTTTTT. This encodes CASSEETASNEKLFF.

To note about this clonotype: A read error is likely, as this CDR3 ends without the conserved phenylalanine or tryptophan. J is TRBJ2-2 and V is TRBV6-6, with 8 bases fitting TRBD1. Germline CDR1 is MNHNY and CDR2 is SVGAGI (reference sequence). The V segment lost 5 bases and the J segment 5 bases; nucleotides outside the gene matches: 7. This CDR3 has 15 amino acids. This CDR3 is CASSQLRTGTGELFL. The CDR3 bases are TGTGCCAGCAGTCAACTCCGGACAGGGACCGGGGAGCTGTTTCTT.

This clonotype is a singleton in its sample. A read error may explain this, as a much larger clone is one base away. The rearrangement links TRBV29-1 to TRBJ1-1; D unresolved. The CDR3 is made up of 10 amino acids. Per the germline V gene, CDR1 is SQVTM and CDR2 is ANQGSEA. Here the CDR3 reads CSIEPPPAFF. The CDR3 DNA reads TGCAGCATTGAACCCCCTCCTGCTTTCTTT.

This clonotype showed up just a few times. The CDR3 loop is CASSLVYRGQNSYEQYF. Here the CDR3 DNA reads TGTGCCAGCAGCTTAGTTTATCGGGGCCAAAACTCCTACGAGCAGTACTTC. J is TRBJ2-7 and V is TRBV7-9; D could derive from TRBD1 or TRBD2 (5 bases each). V was cut by 1 base and J by 0 bases, with 16 bases left in between. Germline values: CDR1 SEHNR, CDR2 FQNEAQ (reference sequence). The CDR3 sequence is 17 residues long.

This rearrangement joins TRBV11-2 to TRBJ2-7, with D perhaps matching TRBD1 (6 bases). Germline V gene sequence: CDR1 SGHAT, CDR2 FQNNGV. The CDR3 is 15 residues long. With 5 bases removed from V and 3 bases from J, the gap between germline ends came to 17 bases. The CDR3 loop is CASSPSRDTFYEQYF. The CDR3 coding sequence is TGTGCCAGCAGCCCCTCTCGGGACACCTTCTACGAGCAGTACTTC.

The chain combines TRBV18 with TRBJ1-4; maybe TRBD1 (5 bases). CDR3 length equals 16 residues. Germline V gives CDR1 KGHSH, CDR2 LQKENI. The V end lost 0 bases, the J end lost 1 base, and 9 bases lay between the germline ends. Here the CDR3 DNA reads TGTGCCAGCTCACCACCTGGGACCGTAACTAATGAAAAACTGTTTTTT. Its protein is CASSPPGTVTNEKLFF.

This clonotype was counted ten times or more. The chain uses TRBV6-6 and TRBJ1-3; D uncertain. The ends were cut back, 2 bases at V and 1 base at J, with 12 bases in the middle. The V gene's germline CDR1 is MNHNY and CDR2 SVGAGI (reference sequence). The CDR3 length is 16 residues. CDR3 amino acids: CASSYGRPTSGNTIYF. The CDR3 bases are TGTGCCAGCAGTTACGGTAGACCGACATCTGGAAACACCATATATTTT.

The J gene is TRBJ1-1, the V gene TRBV30; tentatively, D is TRBD1 (6 bases). CDR3 length: 14 residues. V lost 4 bases and J 3 bases, leaving 15 bases between the germline ends. Germline CDR1 GTSNPN, CDR2 SVGIG (reference sequence). CDR3 DNA sequence: TGTGCCTGGACCGCCGGGGGGCTTTACACTGAAGCTTTCTTT. It specifies CAWTAGGLYTEAFF.

This clonotype was detected many times. The V gene is TRBV7-2, the J gene TRBJ1-1; D gene unclear. The CDR3 extends over 11 amino acids. CDR1 and CDR2 (germline): SGHTA, FQGNSA. Deletions cut 5 bases from V and 7 bases from J, with 8 bases between. CDR3 coding DNA: TGTGCCAGCAGCCAATATTTTGAAGCTTTCTTT. It codes for CASSQYFEAFF. Full variable domain (missing parts from reference TRBV7-2 and TRBJ1-1): GAGVSQSPSNKVTEKGKDVELRCDPISGHTALYWYRQSLGQGLEFLIYFQGNSAPDKSGLPSDRFSAERTGGSVSTLTIQRTQQEDSAVYLCASSQYFEAFFGQGTRLTVV.

This clonotype was seen a few times. CDR3 sequence: CASSLGQPRVEQYF. The CDR3 DNA is TGTGCCAGCAGCTTGGGACAGCCCCGGGTCGAGCAGTACTTC. The chain has TRBV5-6 and TRBJ2-7; tentative D call: TRBD1 (5 bases). The CDR3 loop spans 14 amino acids. The V and J ends lost 0 bases and 6 bases respectively, with 13 bases between them. Germline-derived CDR1 and CDR2 are SGHDT and YYEEEE.

This chain joins TRBV7-9 and TRBJ2-7, with TRBD1 identical over 7 bases. Germline assignment: CDR1 SEHNR and CDR2 FQNEAQ (reference sequence). The CDR3 runs 15 residues. Trimming cost V 5 bases and J 7 bases; bases outside gene matches: 14. The CDR3 reads CASSKGVGDSGEQYF. In nucleotides, the CDR3 is TGTGCCAGCAGCAAAGGAGTGGGGGACAGTGGGGAGCAGTACTTC.

The sample holds a few counts of this clonotype. The chain joins TRBV11-2 to TRBJ2-7; 8 bases line up with TRBD1. CDR1 is SGHAT, CDR2 FQNNGV, per germline. The CDR3 contains 17 residues. Germline trimming cut 2 bases from V and 2 bases from J; bases unmatched to any gene: 11. The CDR3 nucleotides are TGTGCCAGCAGCTTACAGGGGGCTGAGGTTCATACCTACGAGCAGTACTTC. Amino acid sequence: CASSLQGAEVHTYEQYF.

Comment on this clonotype: The junction differs from germline at one of its ends, possibly a read error. CDR3 sequence: CASSLKRTLADTRYF. Written as DNA, the CDR3 is TGTGCCAGCAGTCTCAAGAGGACGTTAGCAGATACGCGGTATTTT. This sequence joins TRBV6-6 and TRBJ2-3; D call uncertain. Germline-derived CDR1 and CDR2 are MNHNY and SVGAGI (reference sequence). The CDR3 sequence is 15 residues long.

This rearrangement joins TRBV10-2 to TRBJ1-1; no reliable D call. The V and J ends lost 1 base and 0 bases respectively, with 3 bases between them. CDR3 length equals 13 residues. The V gene's germline CDR1 is WSHSY and CDR2 SAAADI. The CDR3 protein is CASSEFVNTEAFF. The CDR3 bases are TGCGCCAGCAGTGAGTTCGTGAACACTGAAGCTTTCTTT.

This clonotype was counted only a few times. The chain uses TRBV6-5 and TRBJ1-1; D is unresolved. CDR3 length equals 14 residues. V dropped 5 bases and J dropped 4 bases, with 14 bases sitting between them. CDR1 is MNHEY and CDR2 is SVGAGI in the germline V gene. The CDR3 sequence: CASSIGLMGTEAFF. The CDR3 bases are TGTGCCAGCAGTATCGGACTCATGGGCACTGAAGCTTTCTTT.

This clonotype was counted between two and nine times. This rearrangement joins TRBV20-1 to TRBJ1-1; D call uncertain. Trimming took 1 base from V and 0 from J, leaving 12 bases between them. The CDR3 has 15 amino acids. Germline loops: CDR1 DFQATT, CDR2 SNEGSKA (reference sequence). The CDR3 protein is CSARGRTKMNTEAFF. In DNA form, the CDR3 reads TGCAGTGCTAGAGGGAGGACGAAGATGAACACTGAAGCTTTCTTT.

The chain has TRBV6-2 or TRBV6-3 and TRBJ2-5; D may be TRBD1 or TRBD2 (5 bases each). Germline V gene lookup returns CDR1 MNHEY and CDR2 SVGEGT. CDR3 length: 17 residues. V lost 0 bases and J 2 bases, leaving 16 bases between the germline ends. The CDR3 region is CASSYSIWGRGQETQYF. The CDR3 DNA is TGTGCCAGCAGTTACTCGATTTGGGGCAGAGGGCAAGAGACCCAGTACTTC.